The clone carrying this T cell receptor beta chain was counted only a few times. Its antigen is still unknown. This sample is drawn from a study of cytomegalovirus exposure and HLA in healthy donors. Study conclusions and caveats: The study flagged some 180 TCR beta chains as cytomegalovirus-associated.

TCRdb's table, derived via immunoSEQ multiplex PCR, lists solely in-frame clones and lacks some. Among approximately 170,000 clones listed, around 85% were seen once. This CDR3 is 15 amino acids long. The ends lost 2 bases at V and 6 bases at J; junction bases unmatched: 5. Looked up from germline, CDR1 is SNHLY and CDR2 is FYNNEI. Material: PBMCs. This chain uses TRBV2 with TRBJ1-5; 9 nucleotides match TRBD1. This receptor was taken from a man in his late teens or twenties in good health and CMV-seropositive. The CDR3 sequence: CASSELGQGAQPQHF. As DNA, the CDR3 is TGTGCCAGCAGTGAATTGGGACAGGGTGCTCAGCCCCAGCATTTT.